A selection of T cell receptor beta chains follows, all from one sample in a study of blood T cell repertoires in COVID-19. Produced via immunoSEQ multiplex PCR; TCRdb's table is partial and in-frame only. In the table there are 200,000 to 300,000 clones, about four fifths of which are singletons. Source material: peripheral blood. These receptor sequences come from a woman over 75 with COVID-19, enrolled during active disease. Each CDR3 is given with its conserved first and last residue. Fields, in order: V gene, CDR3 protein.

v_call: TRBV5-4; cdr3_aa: CASSLPGLPSTDTQYF
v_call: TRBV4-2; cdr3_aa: CASSQDGLAGAGGELFF
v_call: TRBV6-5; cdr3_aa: CASRDRGQAFF
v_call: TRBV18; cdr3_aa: CASSPRGRRSTQYF
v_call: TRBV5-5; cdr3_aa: CASSLVSKENEKLFF
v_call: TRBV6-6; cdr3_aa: CASSYPKRGQWTEAFF
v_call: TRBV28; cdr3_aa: CASSPRTGGNQPQHF
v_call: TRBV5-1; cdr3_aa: CASSLAVGQGNTIYF
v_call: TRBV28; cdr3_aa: CASSNNPALGGYTF
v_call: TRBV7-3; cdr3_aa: CASSPTSGGVHEQFF
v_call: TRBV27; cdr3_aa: CASSLSGRGADTQYF
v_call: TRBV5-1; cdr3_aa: CASSLLAGPGDTQYF
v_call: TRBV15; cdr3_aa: CATSSHSGPLVDEQFF
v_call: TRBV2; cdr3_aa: CASSLDTGTRGQPQHF
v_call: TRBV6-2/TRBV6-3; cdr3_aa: CASSSYQETQYF
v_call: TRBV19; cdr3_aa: CASLDASGNTGEQFF
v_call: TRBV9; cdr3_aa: CASSGYGNTGELFF
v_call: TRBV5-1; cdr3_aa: CASSLGQTYGYTF
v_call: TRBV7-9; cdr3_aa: CASSGGRADTQYF
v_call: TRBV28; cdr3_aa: CAIRRGIDTEAFF
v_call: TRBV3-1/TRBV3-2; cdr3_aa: CASSHHQGGDEQFF
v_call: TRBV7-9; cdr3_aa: CASSQGDRANYGYTF
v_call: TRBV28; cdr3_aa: CARGTSGTPLNTGELFF
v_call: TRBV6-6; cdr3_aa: CASRPSGGPNQPQHF
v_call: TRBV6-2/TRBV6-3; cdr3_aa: CASSYWTGDGYTF
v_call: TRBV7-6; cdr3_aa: CASSLEVQGLRGVSGNTIYF
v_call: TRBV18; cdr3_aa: CASSPLGGTGNTEAFF
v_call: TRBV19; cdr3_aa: CASSRDRENEKLFF
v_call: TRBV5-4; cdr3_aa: CASRSGANTGELFF
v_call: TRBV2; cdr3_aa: CASRVTSGSSYEQYF
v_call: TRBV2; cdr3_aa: CASNPGQGNSGYTF
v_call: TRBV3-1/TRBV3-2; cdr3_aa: CASSHRDRGADGYTF
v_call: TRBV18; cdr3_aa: CASSPRRDGQKLFF
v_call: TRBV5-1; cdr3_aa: CASSKLAGGRETQYF
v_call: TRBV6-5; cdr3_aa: CASTPGGTFHTEAFF
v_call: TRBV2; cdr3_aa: CASCWGEGSDEQFF
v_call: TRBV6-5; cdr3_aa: CASSSGASGVNEQFF
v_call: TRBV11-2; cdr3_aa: CASSLAGTGGGSGYTF
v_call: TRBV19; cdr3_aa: CASSGPDRVSEQYF
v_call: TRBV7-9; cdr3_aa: CASSLPIRTGSGNTIYF